The 32 T cell receptor beta chains below come from one sample, sequenced in a study of tumor and adjacent non-tumor tissue in lung cancer. The template was RNA from unsorted bulk tissue. The library came from three nested PCR rounds adapted from ARM-PCR protocols. TCRdb reprocessed the multiplex PCR reads via MiXCR and lists one record per CDR3 protein. Of more than 120,000 distinct CDR3 sequences detected, approximately 66% appear once; the ten largest clones hold 15% to 20%. Sequencing was done on a sample of lung tumor tissue. These receptors all come from a man between 60 and 70 years old with small cell lung cancer.

A note on this clonotype: Just one base apart from a much larger clone, this may be a read error. In nucleotides, the CDR3 is TGTGCCGGCAGTTACGGACGGCTTAATCAGCCCCAGCATTTT. This gives the protein CAGSYGRLNQPQHF. V is TRBV12-3 or TRBV12-4 and J is TRBJ1-5; D is unclear. The CDR3 is 14 residues long.

A note on this clonotype: Because the CDR3 is missing its conserved closing phenylalanine or tryptophan, this is likely a read error. The gene calls are TRBV4-1 and TRBJ2-2; the match to TRBD1 covers 8 bases. This CDR3 has 15 amino acids. The trim removed 2 bases at V and 8 bases at J, leaving 7 bases unmatched. Germline CDR1 is MGHRA and CDR2 is YSYEKL. CDR3: CASSQRQGAVGELFY. The CDR3 DNA sequence: TGCGCCAGCAGCCAAAGGCAGGGGGCGGTAGGGGAGCTGTTTTAT.

With regard to this clonotype: Germline and junction disagree at one end, which may indicate a read error. The chain combines TRBV7-2 with TRBJ2-1, with D uncertain. The CDR3 sequence is 17 residues long. Germline V gives CDR1 SGHTA, CDR2 FQGNSA. CDR3 loop: CASSLFYMASSYNEQFF. CDR3 DNA: TGTGCTAGCAGCTTGTTCTATATGGCTAGCTCCTACAATGAGCAGTTCTTC.

The rearrangement joins TRBV28 to TRBJ1-2; the D gene is possibly TRBD1 (5 bases). This CDR3 comprises 14 residues. Looked up from germline, CDR1 is MDHEN and CDR2 is SYDVKM. Trimming removed 4 bases at V and 5 bases at J, with 14 bases between. DNA for the CDR3: TGTGCCAGCAGTTACGGACATGGGAATTATGGCTACACCTTC. Its translation is CASSYGHGNYGYTF.

This clonotype was detected only a few times. The rearrangement joins TRBV20-1 to TRBJ2-7, with 7 bases lining up with TRBD2. The CDR3 is 15 amino acids. Germline CDR1 reads DFQATT; CDR2 reads SNEGSKA (reference sequence). V shed 5 bases and J 0 bases; nucleotides not matched to a gene: 10. For the CDR3, the DNA is TGCAGTGCTTGGGGGAGCGGGACCGCCTCCTACGAGCAGTACTTC. Protein sequence: CSAWGSGTASYEQYF.

With respect to this clonotype: At one boundary the junction diverges from the germline segment, which might be a read error. V is TRBV29-1 and J is TRBJ1-6; TRBD1 might be the D (5 bases). This CDR3 comprises 16 residues. Germline V gene sequence: CDR1 SQVTM, CDR2 ANQGSEA. CDR3 in DNA: TGCAGCGTTGAAAGCTTTACAGGAGGCTATAAATCACCCCTCCACTTT. Translated, it gives CSVESFTGGYKSPLHF.

Turning to this clonotype: Possible read error: a much larger clone is one base away. Lacking the conserved final phenylalanine or tryptophan, this CDR3 likely reflects a read error. The gene calls are TRBV20-1 and TRBJ2-1, with TRBD2 matching over 13 bases. The trim removed 3 bases at V and 4 bases at J, leaving 3 bases unmatched. In germline, CDR1 is DFQATT, CDR2 SNEGSKA (reference sequence). CDR3 length: 15 amino acids. CDR3 sequence (DNA): TGCAGTGCTAGCAGGACTAGCGGGGGTTACAATGAGCAGTTCCTC. Translating it yields CSASRTSGGYNEQFL.

Notes on this clonotype: At one boundary the junction diverges from the germline segment, which might be a read error. J is TRBJ2-3 and V is TRBV4-2, with TRBD2 matching 8 bases. The CDR3 is made up of 17 amino acids. Germline V CDR1 and CDR2: LGHNA, YNFKEQ. CDR3 region: CASGQEATSAYTDTQYF. The CDR3 coding sequence is TGTGCCAGCGGCCAAGAGGCGACTAGCGCCTACACAGATACGCAGTATTTT.

The chain joins TRBV11-1 to TRBJ2-1; D might be TRBD1 or TRBD2, each matching 6 bases. CDR3 length: 16 amino acids. Between the trimmed V and J ends, which lost 7 bases and 0 bases, there was a span of 16 bases. CDR1 is SGHAT, CDR2 FQDESV, per germline (reference sequence). For the CDR3, the DNA is TGTGCCAGCACCCTGGTTGCGGGACACTCCTACAATGAGCAGTTCTTC. Translated, it gives CASTLVAGHSYNEQFF. Variable domain in full (rest from reference TRBV11-1 and TRBJ2-1): EAEVAQSPRYKITEKSQAVAFWCDPISGHATLYWYRQILGQGPELLVQFQDESVVDDSQLPKDRFSAERLKGVDSTLKIQPAELGDSAMYLCASTLVAGHSYNEQFFGPGTRLTVL.

This clonotype was detected many times. The chain employs TRBV12-3 or TRBV12-4 and TRBJ2-1, with D perhaps matching TRBD2 (7 bases). Trimming took off 6 bases at V and 4 bases at J, with 16 bases between the two ends. The CDR3 is made up of 15 amino acids. CDR3 region: CASSKRGGTYNEQFF. The CDR3 region has the DNA TGTGCCAGCAGCAAAAGGGGGGGGACTTACAATGAGCAGTTCTTC.

This clonotype showed up many times. This rearrangement joins TRBV6-6 to TRBJ1-5; perhaps TRBD1 as D (6 bases). From germline, CDR1 is MNHNY and CDR2 SVGAGI (reference sequence). V gave up 5 bases and J gave up 3 bases, with 11 bases separating them. The CDR3 is 14 residues long. The CDR3 sequence: CASSRRDNNQPQHF. CDR3 bases: TGTGCCAGCAGTCGAAGGGACAACAATCAGCCCCAGCATTTT.

A note on this clonotype: At one of its ends the junction is not consistent with the germline gene, which may arise from a read error. The chain links TRBV6-5 to TRBJ2-2; the D call may be TRBD1 or TRBD2 (7 bases each). The CDR3 is 13 residues long. Germline CDR1 MNHEY, CDR2 SVGAGI. DNA of the CDR3: TGTGCCAGCAGGGGAGGGGGCGCGTGGGAGCTGTTGTTT. Its protein product is CASRGGGAWELLF.

The gene calls are TRBV6-5 and TRBJ2-7; weak D call: TRBD2 (7 bases). The CDR3 contains 15 residues. Germline loops: CDR1 MNHEY, CDR2 SVGAGI. CDR3 nucleotides: TGTGCCAGCAGGGGGGGGCTAGCGACATGCTACGAGCAGCACGTC. Amino acids: CASRGGLATCYEQHV.

The chain uses TRBV5-4 and TRBJ2-6, with D unresolved. V lost 1 base to trimming and J lost 3 bases, with 5 bases between them. Germline CDR1 reads SGHNT; CDR2 reads YYREEE (reference sequence). The CDR3 runs 14 residues. This CDR3 is CASSLIGGANVLTF. As DNA, the CDR3 is TGTGCCAGCAGCTTGATTGGTGGGGCCAACGTCCTGACTTTC.

Worth noting for this clonotype: A much larger clone lies one base from this, so it may be a read error. The chain has TRBV9 and TRBJ2-7; a possible D gene is TRBD2 (6 bases). The CDR3 consists of 13 residues. Germline V gene lookup returns CDR1 SGDLS and CDR2 YYNGEE. This CDR3 reads CAISVAGGYEQYF. The DNA for the CDR3 is TGTGCCATCAGCGTAGCTGGGGGGTACGAGCAGTACTTC.

With regard to this clonotype: This clone may be a read error of a much larger clone one base away. The CDR3 DNA is TGTGCCAGCAGCTTGGTCAGACTCAACACCGGGGGGCTGTTTTTT. Protein sequence: CASSLVRLNTGGLFF. The V and J genes are TRBV5-6 and TRBJ2-2; D is perhaps TRBD2 (6 bases). This CDR3 region has 15 residues. Looked up from germline, CDR1 is SGHDT and CDR2 is YYEEEE.

This clonotype has a count of ten or more. This rearrangement joins TRBV11-2 to TRBJ2-1, with unresolved D. Trimming left V 3 bases short and J 2 bases short, with 11 bases between. CDR1 SGHAT and CDR2 FQNNGV come from the germline V gene. There are 15 residues in the CDR3. CDR3 coding DNA: TGTGCCAGCAGCTTGGCGGACCCAACCTACAATGAGCAGTTCTTC. Translating it yields CASSLADPTYNEQFF. The whole variable domain, filled in from reference TRBV11-2 and TRBJ2-1, reads EAGVAQSPRYKIIEKRQSVAFWCNPISGHATLYWYQQILGQGPKLLIQFQNNGVVDDSQLPKDRFSAERLKGVDSTLKIQPAKLEDSAVYLCASSLADPTYNEQFFGPGTRLTVL.

Concerning this clonotype: Compared with germline, one end of the junction differs, possibly owing to a read error. This chain uses TRBV4-1 with TRBJ1-6, with D tentatively TRBD1 (6 bases). Germline V CDR1 and CDR2: MGHRA, YSYEKL. The CDR3 extends over 15 amino acids. CDR3 protein: CSSIFDAGEDSPLHF. The CDR3 coding sequence is TGCTCCAGCATCTTCGATGCAGGGGAAGACTCACCCCTCCACTTT.

This clonotype was recorded a few times. A much larger clone differs by one base, so this may be a read error. The chain joins TRBV20-1 to TRBJ2-5; D is tentatively TRBD1 or TRBD2 (5 bases each). This CDR3 contains 14 residues. Germline values: CDR1 DFQATT, CDR2 SNEGSKA (reference sequence). The CDR3 spells CSVPGRLLKETKYF. CDR3 nucleotides: TGCAGTGTCCCGGGACGATTGTTGAAAGAGACCAAGTACTTC.

This clonotype was seen repeatedly, ten times or more. The rearrangement joins TRBV12-3 or TRBV12-4 to TRBJ1-5, with 8 bases aligning to TRBD1. This CDR3 is built from 13 residues. The V gene end was trimmed by 6 bases and the J gene end by 6 bases; junction bases not matched to a gene: 4. CDR3 nucleotide sequence: TGTGCCAGCAGCAGGGGGCTAGGTCAGCCCCAGCATTTT. It specifies CASSRGLGQPQHF.

As concerns this clonotype: A read error may be the cause here, since a much bigger clone is one base away. V is TRBV12-5 and J is TRBJ2-2; D ambiguous. Germline V gene lookup returns CDR1 LGHNT and CDR2 FRNRAP. The CDR3 length is 14 residues. The CDR3 DNA follows: TGTGCTAGTGGTTTGGGTCATAACACCGTGGAGCTGTTTTTT. Amino acids: CASGLGHNTVELFF.

As for this clonotype: A much larger clone differs from this one at a single base, so this may be a read error. The chain uses TRBV5-4 and TRBJ2-6; the D call may be TRBD1 or TRBD2 (6 bases each). Germline V gene lookup returns CDR1 SGHNT and CDR2 YYREEE (reference sequence). Trimming took 5 bases from V and 1 from J, leaving 16 bases between them. The CDR3 consists of 17 residues. CDR3 sequence (DNA): TGTGCCAGCAGTCAGTACTGGAGGGGGTCTGGGGCCAACGTCCTGACTTTC. Protein product: CASSQYWRGSGANVLTF.

At least ten counts were recorded for this clonotype. This CDR3 reads CASSFGRVDEQFF. Written as DNA, the CDR3 is TGTGCCAGCAGTTTCGGAAGAGTCGATGAGCAGTTCTTC. V is TRBV12-3 or TRBV12-4 and J is TRBJ2-1; unclear D gene. The V end was cut by 3 bases, the J end by 8 bases, with 11 bases between. This CDR3 has 13 amino acids.

The chain couples TRBV20-1 to TRBJ2-1; the match to TRBD1 covers 7 bases. The CDR3 contains 12 residues. With V trimmed by 7 bases and J by 8 bases, 8 bases remained unmatched. CDR1 is DFQATT, CDR2 SNEGSKA, per germline (reference sequence). CDR3 region: CSVRGQFDEQFF. Written as DNA, the CDR3 is TGCAGTGTTAGGGGACAGTTTGATGAGCAGTTCTTC.

As for this clonotype: Since the CDR3 does not end with the conserved phenylalanine or tryptophan, this likely comes from a read error. V gene TRBV6-6 combines with J gene TRBJ2-1; 7 bases align to TRBD1. The tail of the sequence fits TRBJ2-7 better, so the J call may be wrong. CDR1 and CDR2 (germline): MNHNY, SVGAGI (reference sequence). This CDR3 is 13 amino acids long. CDR3 nucleotide sequence: TGTGCCAGCAGTGGGACAGTAGACAATGAGCAGTACCTC. It specifies CASSGTVDNEQYL.

The chain is built from TRBV6-5 and TRBJ1-1, with D hard to call. Germline values: CDR1 MNHEY, CDR2 SVGAGI. V was trimmed by 6 bases and J by 10 bases, leaving 12 bases between them. The CDR3 runs 11 residues. For the CDR3, the DNA is TGTGCCAGCAGCTTTCAATGGGGAGCTTTCTTT. This translates into CASSFQWGAFF.

With respect to this clonotype: This clone may be a read error of a much larger clone one base away. The V gene is TRBV11-2, the J gene TRBJ2-2, with 14 bases that match TRBD2. The CDR3 spans 18 residues. Germline V gives CDR1 SGHAT, CDR2 FQNNGV. Here the CDR3 DNA reads TGTGCCGGCAGCATAGGAAAGGGACTAGCGGGAGACACCGGGGAGCTGTTTTTT. This sequence encodes CAGSIGKGLAGDTGELFF.

This chain links TRBV5-1 with TRBJ2-7; possibly TRBD1 for D (6 bases). CDR3 length: 14 residues. Trimming left V 0 bases short and J 2 bases short, with 9 bases between. CDR1 is SGHRS and CDR2 is YFSETQ in the germline V gene. DNA for the CDR3: TGCGCCAGCAGCTTGGGGGGACAACCCTACGAGCAGTACGTC. Protein sequence: CASSLGGQPYEQYV.

Ten or more counts support this clonotype. V gene TRBV11-2 combines with J gene TRBJ2-7, with 9 positions matching TRBD2. Germline lookup yields CDR1 SGHAT and CDR2 FQNNGV. The CDR3 is made up of 14 amino acids. Trimming cost V 7 bases and J 5 bases; bases outside gene matches: 9. DNA for the CDR3: TGTGCCAGCACCTCCGAACTAGCGGGTCACGAGCAGTACTTC. It is translated as CASTSELAGHEQYF.

There are many counts of this clonotype. The chain uses TRBV20-1 and TRBJ2-3, with D tentatively TRBD2 (5 bases). Germline V lookup: CDR1 DFQATT, CDR2 SNEGSKA (reference sequence). This CDR3 contains 15 residues. V was clipped by 0 bases and J by 7 bases, with 17 bases between them. DNA of the CDR3: TGCAGTGCTAGAGATTTACGGAGGCCCGGTAATACGCAGTATTTT. This sequence encodes CSARDLRRPGNTQYF.

Note on this clonotype: Germline and junction disagree at one end, which may indicate a read error. The genes are TRBV5-4 and TRBJ2-3, with no clear D. Germline values: CDR1 SGHNT, CDR2 YYREEE (reference sequence). The CDR3 has 14 amino acids. CDR3 coding DNA: TGTGCCGGCATCTCGGCCCGAAGCACAGATACACAGTATTTT. Translation: CAGISARSTDTQYF.

V and J are TRBV12-3 or TRBV12-4 and TRBJ2-7; TRBD1 agrees at 10 bases. Germline trimming cut 7 bases from V and 5 bases from J; bases unmatched to any gene: 14. There are 16 residues in the CDR3. The CDR3 loop is CASTLYRDRGNHEQYF. The CDR3 coding sequence is TGTGCCAGCACCCTCTACCGGGACAGGGGTAACCACGAGCAGTACTTC.